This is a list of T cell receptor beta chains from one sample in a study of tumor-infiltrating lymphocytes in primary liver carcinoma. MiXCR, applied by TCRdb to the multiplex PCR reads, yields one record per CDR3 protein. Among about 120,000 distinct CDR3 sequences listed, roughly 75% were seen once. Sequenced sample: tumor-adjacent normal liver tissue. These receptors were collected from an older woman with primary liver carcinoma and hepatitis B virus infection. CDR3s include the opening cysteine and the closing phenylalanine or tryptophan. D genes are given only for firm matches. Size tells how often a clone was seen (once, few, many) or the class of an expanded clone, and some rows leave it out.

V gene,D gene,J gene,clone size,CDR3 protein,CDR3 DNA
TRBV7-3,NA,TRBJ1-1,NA,CASSLSSNTECFF,TGTGCCAGCAGCTTATCCTCGAACACTGAATGTTTCTTT
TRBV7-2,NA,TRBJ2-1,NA,CASSLTVNVVVNEQFF,TGTGCCAGCAGCTTAACTGTAAATGTAGTTGTGAATGAGCAGTTCTTC
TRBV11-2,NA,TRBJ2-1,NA,CACSTGHREFF,TGTGCCTGCAGTACGGGACATCGGGAGTTCTTC
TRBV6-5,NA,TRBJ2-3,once,CASIGLSASDTQYF,TGTGCCAGCATCGGATTATCGGCGTCAGATACACAGTATTTT
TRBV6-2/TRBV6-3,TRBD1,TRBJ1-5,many,CASSSTGEWGQPQHF,TGTGCCAGCAGCAGCACAGGGGAATGGGGTCAGCCCCAGCATTTT
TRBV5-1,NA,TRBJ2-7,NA,CASSLDSLSYEQYF,TGCGCCAGCAGCTTGGACTCCCTCTCCTACGAGCAGTACTTC
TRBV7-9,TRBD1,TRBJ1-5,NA,CASSLVGQSHQPQHF,TGTGCCAGCAGTTTAGTGGGACAGAGTCATCAGCCCCAGCATTTT
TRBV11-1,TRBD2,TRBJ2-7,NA,CASSPRIAGPREQYF,TGTGCCAGCAGCCCTCGGATAGCGGGACCACGCGAGCAGTACTTC
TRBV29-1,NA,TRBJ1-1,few,CSVIKNTEAFF,TGCAGTGTTATTAAGAACACTGAAGCTTTCTTT
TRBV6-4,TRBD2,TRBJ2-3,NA,CTSSDLAGNTDTQYF,TGTACCAGCAGTGATTTAGCGGGAAATACAGATACGCAGTATTTT
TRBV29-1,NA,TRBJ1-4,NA,CGFEAPFGNEKLFF,TGCGGCTTTGAGGCTCCCTTCGGTAATGAAAAACTGTTTTTT
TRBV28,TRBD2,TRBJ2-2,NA,CASTPSTSSLAGGPAGELFF,TGTGCCAGCACCCCATCGACCTCCTCCCTAGCGGGAGGGCCGGCGGGGGAGCTGTTTTTT
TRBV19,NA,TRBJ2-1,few,CASSMGGYNEQFF,TGTGCCAGTAGTATGGGGGGATACAATGAGCAGTTCTTC
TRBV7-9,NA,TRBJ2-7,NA,CASSLAGSRDQYF,TGTGCCAGCAGCTTAGCGGGCAGCCGCGACCAGTACTTC
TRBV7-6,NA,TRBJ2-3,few,CASSPNRDNTDTQYF,TGTGCCAGCAGCCCGAACCGGGACAACACAGATACGCAGTATTTT
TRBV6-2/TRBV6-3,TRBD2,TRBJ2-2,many,CASTPGLAGPPNTGELFF,TGTGCCAGCACCCCAGGACTAGCGGGACCACCTAACACCGGGGAGCTGTTTTTT
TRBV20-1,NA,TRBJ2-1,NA,CSARNPYNEQFF,TGCAGTGCTAGGAACCCCTACAATGAGCAGTTCTTC
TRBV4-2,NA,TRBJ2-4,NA,CVNSRRDSLAKNIQYF,TGTGTCAACAGCCGGCGGGACTCGCTAGCCAAAAACATTCAGTACTTC
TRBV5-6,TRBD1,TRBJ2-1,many,CASSPFWDRDNEQFF,TGTGCCAGCAGCCCCTTCTGGGACAGAGACAATGAGCAGTTCTTC
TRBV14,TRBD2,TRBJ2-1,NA,CASSPGLGFDKEQFF,TGTGCCAGCAGCCCCGGACTAGGGTTCGATAAAGAGCAGTTCTTC
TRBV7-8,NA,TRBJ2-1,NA,CVSGLSNGRFEQFF,TGTGTCAGCGGCTTATCTAATGGGAGGTTTGAGCAGTTCTTC
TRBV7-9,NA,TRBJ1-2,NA,CVSSLDQHYGYTF,TGTGTCAGCAGCCTAGACCAGCACTATGGCTACACCTTC
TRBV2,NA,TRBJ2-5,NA,CATIQQVQETQYF,TGTGCCACCATCCAACAGGTACAAGAGACCCAGTACTTC
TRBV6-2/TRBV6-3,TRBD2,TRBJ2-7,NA,CSSSLAGGPVYEQYF,TGTAGCAGCAGTCTAGCGGGAGGGCCCGTCTACGAGCAGTACTTC
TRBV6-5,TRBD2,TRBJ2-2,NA,CAGSYGGWGELFF,TGTGCCGGCAGTTACGGGGGGTGGGGGGAGCTGTTTTTT
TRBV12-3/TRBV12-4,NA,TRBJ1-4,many,CASSLGQGTPGEKLFF,TGTGCCAGCAGTTTGGGGCAGGGTACCCCAGGTGAAAAACTGTTTTTT
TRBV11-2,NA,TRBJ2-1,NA,CVSCLAGSPNEQFF,TGTGTCAGCTGCTTAGCCGGGAGTCCCAATGAGCAGTTCTTC
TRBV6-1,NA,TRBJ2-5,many,CASTWGLWETQYF,TGTGCCAGCACATGGGGGCTTTGGGAGACCCAGTACTTC
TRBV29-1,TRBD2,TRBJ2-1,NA,CSVAEPTSEPYNEQFF,TGCAGCGTTGCAGAGCCCACTAGCGAACCATACAATGAGCAGTTCTTC
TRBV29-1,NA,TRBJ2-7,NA,CSLRRAGASGYDQYF,TGCAGCCTCCGACGGGCAGGGGCTTCTGGCTACGACCAGTACTTC
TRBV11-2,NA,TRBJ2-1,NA,CASILDGGEIIEQFF,TGTGCCAGCATCTTAGATGGGGGAGAGATCATTGAGCAGTTCTTC